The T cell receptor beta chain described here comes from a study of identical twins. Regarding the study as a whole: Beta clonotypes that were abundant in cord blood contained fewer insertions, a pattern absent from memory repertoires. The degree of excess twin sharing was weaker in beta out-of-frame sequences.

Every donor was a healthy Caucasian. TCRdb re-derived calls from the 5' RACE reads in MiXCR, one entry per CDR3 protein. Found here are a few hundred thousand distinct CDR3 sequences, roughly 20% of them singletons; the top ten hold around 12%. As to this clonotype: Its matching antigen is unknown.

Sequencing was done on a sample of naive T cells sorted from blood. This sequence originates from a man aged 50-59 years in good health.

The chain's CDR3 is CSVDSLAGAQRLYNEQFF. The CDR3 nucleotides read TGCAGCGTTGATTCTCTAGCGGGAGCTCAGCGATTATACAATGAGCAGTTCTTC. V gene TRBV29-1 combines with J gene TRBJ2-1; 10 bases match TRBD2. The CDR3 has 18 residues. Germline V gene data show CDR1 as SQVTM and CDR2 as ANQGSEA. After removal of 3 bases from V and 4 bases from J, the junction contained 15 bases not matched to a gene.